These 8 T cell receptor beta chains originate from one sample sequenced in a study of cytomegalovirus exposure and HLA in healthy donors (dated by TCRdb to 2017 to 2019). The library was built by means of the immunoSEQ multiplex PCR assay. TCRdb holds this immuneACCESS table with in-frame rearrangements only. Some clones are missing; in checked studies, unresolved V genes explain under half, and the rest has no known cause. The sample table lists 100,000 to 150,000 clones, 89% of them with a count of one. The ten largest clones represent 2% to 2.5% of the sample. Sequencing used PBMCs. The receptors derive from a woman under 30 in good health and CMV-seronegative.

This clone came up a few times. The rearrangement joins TRBV4-1 to TRBJ1-1, with 7 bases matching TRBD1. V was clipped by 4 bases and J by 0 bases; unmatched bases: 11. CDR1 is MGHRA and CDR2 is YSYEKL in the germline V gene. The CDR3 length is 17 residues. CDR3 sequence (DNA): TGCGCCAGCAGCCCCGACTTAGGGACAGTACTGAACACTGAAGCTTTCTTT. This encodes CASSPDLGTVLNTEAFF.

The rearrangement links TRBV7-2 to TRBJ2-7; the match to TRBD1 covers 8 bases. Germline CDR1 reads SGHTA; CDR2 reads FQGNSA. The V segment lost 6 bases and the J segment 0 bases; nucleotides outside the gene matches: 10. The CDR3 is 16 residues long. The CDR3 region has the DNA TGTGCCAGCAGGACGAACGACAGGGGTTACTCCTACGAGCAGTACTTC. Translating it yields CASRTNDRGYSYEQYF.

In DNA form, the CDR3 reads TGTGCCAGCAGCTTTCCCCGGGACGAGCAGTACTTC. As protein: CASSFPRDEQYF. The V call is TRBV7-9, the J call TRBJ2-7; D gene unclear. V was cut by 3 bases and J by 5 bases, with 8 bases left in between. The CDR3 is 12 residues long. CDR1 is SEHNR, CDR2 FQNEAQ, per germline (reference sequence). The variable domain in full, completed from reference TRBV7-9 and TRBJ2-7, reads DTGVSQNPRHKITKRGQNVTFRCDPISEHNRLYWYRQTLGQGPEFLTYFQNEAQLEKSRLLSDRFSAERPKGSFSTLEIQRTEQGDSAMYLCASSFPRDEQYFGPGTRLTVT.

The V and J genes are TRBV19 and TRBJ2-1; maybe TRBD1 (7 bases). The CDR3 is 14 amino acids. V lost 5 bases and J 13 bases, leaving 21 bases between the germline ends. Germline CDR1 and CDR2: LNHDA and SQIVND (reference sequence). CDR3 DNA sequence: TGTGCCAGTAGTCCGACGGACAGGAGCGGGCGCCAGTTCTTC. The encoded protein is CASSPTDRSGRQFF.

The chain joins TRBV6-5 to TRBJ1-5; tentatively, D is TRBD1 (6 bases). V was cut by 5 bases and J by 0 bases, with 11 bases left in between. Germline CDR1 and CDR2: MNHEY and SVGAGI. The CDR3 extends over 15 amino acids. The CDR3 protein is CASSRDRYSNQPQHF. In DNA form, the CDR3 reads TGTGCCAGCAGTCGCGACAGGTATAGCAATCAGCCCCAGCATTTT.

The chain joins TRBV7-9 to TRBJ1-2; TRBD1 aligns across 9 bases. Germline CDR1 and CDR2: SEHNR and FQNEAQ (reference sequence). The CDR3 consists of 15 residues. V was pared by 6 bases and J by 2 bases, with 7 bases of the junction left unmatched. The CDR3 DNA is TGTGCCAGCAGGCGAACAGGGGGCCTAAACTATGGCTACACCTTC. Its protein is CASRRTGGLNYGYTF. The full variable domain, rest sourced from reference TRBV7-9 and TRBJ1-2, is DTGVSQNPRHKITKRGQNVTFRCDPISEHNRLYWYRQTLGQGPEFLTYFQNEAQLEKSRLLSDRFSAERPKGSFSTLEIQRTEQGDSAMYLCASRRTGGLNYGYTFGSGTRLTVV.

The chain uses TRBV2 and TRBJ2-1; 11 nucleotides agree with TRBD1. Unmatched junction bases numbered 5, after V lost 5 bases and J lost 5 bases. This CDR3 region has 15 residues. The germline gives CDR1 SNHLY, CDR2 FYNNEI. DNA of the CDR3: TGTGCCAGCAGTCGGGACAGGGGGATCCACAATGAGCAGTTCTTC. This encodes CASSRDRGIHNEQFF.

V usage is TRBV5-1 and J usage is TRBJ2-7, with 9 bases fitting TRBD1. CDR3 length: 14 amino acids. The V gene end was trimmed by 5 bases and the J gene end by 7 bases; junction bases not matched to a gene: 10. Per the germline V gene, CDR1 is SGHRS and CDR2 is YFSETQ. This CDR3 reads CASRSRPGQGEQYF. CDR3 coding DNA: TGCGCCAGCAGATCCCGACCGGGACAGGGAGAGCAGTACTTC.